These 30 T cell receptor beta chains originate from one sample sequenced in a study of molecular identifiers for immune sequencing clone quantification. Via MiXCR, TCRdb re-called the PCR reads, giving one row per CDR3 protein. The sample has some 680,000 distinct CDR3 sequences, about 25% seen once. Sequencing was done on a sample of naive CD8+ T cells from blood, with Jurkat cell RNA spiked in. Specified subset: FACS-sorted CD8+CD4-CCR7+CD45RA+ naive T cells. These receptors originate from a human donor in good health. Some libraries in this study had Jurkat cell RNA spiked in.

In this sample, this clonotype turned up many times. The CDR3 here is CSARYNYGYTF. DNA for the CDR3: TGCAGTGCTAGATATAACTATGGCTACACCTTC. The rearrangement links TRBV20-1 to TRBJ1-2; no clear D gene. V was pared by 2 bases and J by 1 base, with 2 bases between. The CDR3 sequence is 11 residues long. Looked up from germline, CDR1 is DFQATT and CDR2 is SNEGSKA (reference sequence).

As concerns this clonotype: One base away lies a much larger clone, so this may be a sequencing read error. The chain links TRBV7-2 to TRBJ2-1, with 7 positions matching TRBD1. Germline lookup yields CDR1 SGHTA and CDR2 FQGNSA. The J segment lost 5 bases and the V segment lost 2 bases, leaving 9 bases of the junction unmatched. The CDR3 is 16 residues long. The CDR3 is CASSLFSWDSNNEQFF. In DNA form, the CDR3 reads TGTGCCAGCAGCTTATTTAGTTGGGACAGTAACAATGAGCAGTTCTTC.

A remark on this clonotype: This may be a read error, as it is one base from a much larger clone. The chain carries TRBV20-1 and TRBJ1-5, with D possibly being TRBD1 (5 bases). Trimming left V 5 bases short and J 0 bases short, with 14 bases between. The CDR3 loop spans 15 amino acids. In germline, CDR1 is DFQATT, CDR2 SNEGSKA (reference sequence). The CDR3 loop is CSASTRGYSNQPQHF. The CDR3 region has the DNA TGCAGTGCTTCCACAAGGGGCTATAGCAATCAGCCCCAGCATTTT.

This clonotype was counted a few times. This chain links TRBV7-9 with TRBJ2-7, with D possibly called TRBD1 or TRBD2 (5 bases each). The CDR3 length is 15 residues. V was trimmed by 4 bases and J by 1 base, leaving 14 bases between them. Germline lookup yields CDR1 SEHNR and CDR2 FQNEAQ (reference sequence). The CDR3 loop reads CASSSSRDLSYEQYF. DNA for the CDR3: TGTGCCAGCAGCTCCTCCCGGGACCTATCCTACGAGCAGTACTTC.

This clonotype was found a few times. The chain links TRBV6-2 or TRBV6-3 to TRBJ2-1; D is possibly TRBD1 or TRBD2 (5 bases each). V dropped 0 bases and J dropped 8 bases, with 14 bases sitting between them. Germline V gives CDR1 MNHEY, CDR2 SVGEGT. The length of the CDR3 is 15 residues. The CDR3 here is CASSYSGLGTDEQFF. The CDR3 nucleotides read TGTGCCAGCAGTTACTCAGGGCTAGGGACGGATGAGCAGTTCTTC.

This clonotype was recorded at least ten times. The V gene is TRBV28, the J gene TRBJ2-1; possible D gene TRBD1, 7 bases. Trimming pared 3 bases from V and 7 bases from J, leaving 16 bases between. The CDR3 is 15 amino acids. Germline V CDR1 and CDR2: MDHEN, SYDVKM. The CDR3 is CASSFRGLARNEQFF. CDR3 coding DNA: TGTGCCAGCAGTTTTAGGGGGCTAGCGAGGAATGAGCAGTTCTTC.

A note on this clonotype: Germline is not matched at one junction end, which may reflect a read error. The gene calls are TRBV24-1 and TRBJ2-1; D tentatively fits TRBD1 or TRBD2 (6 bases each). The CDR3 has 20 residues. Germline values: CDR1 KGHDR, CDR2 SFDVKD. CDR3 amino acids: CATSDPEAQGGSRKHNEQIF. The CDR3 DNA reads TGTGCCACCAGTGATCCAGAGGCACAGGGAGGCTCCCGGAAGCACAATGAGCAGATCTTC.

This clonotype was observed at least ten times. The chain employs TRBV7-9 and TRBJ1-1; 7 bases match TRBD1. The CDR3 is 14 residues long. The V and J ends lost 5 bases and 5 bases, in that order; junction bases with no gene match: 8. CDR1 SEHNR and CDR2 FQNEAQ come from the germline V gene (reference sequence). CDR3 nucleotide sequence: TGTGCCAGCAGCGCAGGGGGGCAGCGTACTGAAGCTTTCTTT. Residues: CASSAGGQRTEAFF.

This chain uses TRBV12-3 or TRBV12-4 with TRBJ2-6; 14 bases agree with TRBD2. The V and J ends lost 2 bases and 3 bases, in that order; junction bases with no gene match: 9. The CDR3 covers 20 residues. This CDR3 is CASSLPPTSGGVGGANVLTF. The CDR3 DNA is TGTGCCAGCAGTTTACCTCCGACTAGCGGGGGGGTAGGTGGGGCCAACGTCCTGACTTTC.

CDR3 DNA sequence: TGTGCCAGTAGTATACAGAAGTATAGCAATCAGCCCCAGCATTTT. Amino acids: CASSIQKYSNQPQHF. V gene TRBV19 combines with J gene TRBJ1-5; D is undetermined. V lost 2 bases and J lost 0, with 8 bases in between. This CDR3 region has 15 residues. Germline values: CDR1 LNHDA, CDR2 SQIVND (reference sequence).

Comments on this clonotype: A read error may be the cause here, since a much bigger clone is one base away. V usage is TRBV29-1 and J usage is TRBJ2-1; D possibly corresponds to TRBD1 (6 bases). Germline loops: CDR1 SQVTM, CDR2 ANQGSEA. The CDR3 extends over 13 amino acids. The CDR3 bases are TGCAGCGTTTGGGACACCCCCTACAATGAGCCGTTCTTC. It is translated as CSVWDTPYNEPFF.

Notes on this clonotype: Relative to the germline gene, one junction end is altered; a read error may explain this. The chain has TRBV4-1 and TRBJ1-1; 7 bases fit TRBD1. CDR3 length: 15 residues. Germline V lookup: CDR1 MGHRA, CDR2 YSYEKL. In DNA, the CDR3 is TGCGCCAGCAGCCCTTCAGGACAGGCAAACACTGAAACTTTCTTT. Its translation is CASSPSGQANTETFF.

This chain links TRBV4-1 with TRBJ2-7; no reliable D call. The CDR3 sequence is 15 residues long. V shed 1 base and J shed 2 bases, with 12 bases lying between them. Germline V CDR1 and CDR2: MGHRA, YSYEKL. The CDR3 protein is CASSQAPHGTYEQYF. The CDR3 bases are TGCGCCAGCAGCCAAGCCCCTCATGGGACCTACGAGCAGTACTTC.

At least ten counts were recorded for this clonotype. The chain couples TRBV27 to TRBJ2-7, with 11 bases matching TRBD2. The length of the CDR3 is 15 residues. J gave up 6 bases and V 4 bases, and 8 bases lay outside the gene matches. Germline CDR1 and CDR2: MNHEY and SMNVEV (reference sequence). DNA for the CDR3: TGTGCCAGCAGTTCCGGGACTAGCGGTCGGGGCGAGCAGTACTTC. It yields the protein CASSSGTSGRGEQYF.

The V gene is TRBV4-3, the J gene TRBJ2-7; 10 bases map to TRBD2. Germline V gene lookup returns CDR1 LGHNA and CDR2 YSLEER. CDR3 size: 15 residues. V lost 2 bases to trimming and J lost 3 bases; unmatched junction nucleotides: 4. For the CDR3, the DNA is TGCGCCAGCAGCCAACTAGCGGGAGCCCTCTACGAGCAGTACTTC. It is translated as CASSQLAGALYEQYF.

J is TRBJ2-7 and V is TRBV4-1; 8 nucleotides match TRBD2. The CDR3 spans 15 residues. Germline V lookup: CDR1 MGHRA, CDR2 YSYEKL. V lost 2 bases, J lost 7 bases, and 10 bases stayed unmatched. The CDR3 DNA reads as TGCGCCAGCAGCCAAACCTCGGGGGGGGCCGGGGAGCAGTACTTC. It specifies CASSQTSGGAGEQYF.

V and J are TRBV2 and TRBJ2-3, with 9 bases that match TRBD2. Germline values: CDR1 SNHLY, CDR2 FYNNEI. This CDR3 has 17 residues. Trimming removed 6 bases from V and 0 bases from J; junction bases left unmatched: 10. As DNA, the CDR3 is TGTGCCAGCAGGGCCGGCGGGGGGGTTAGTAGCACAGATACGCAGTATTTT. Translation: CASRAGGGVSSTDTQYF.

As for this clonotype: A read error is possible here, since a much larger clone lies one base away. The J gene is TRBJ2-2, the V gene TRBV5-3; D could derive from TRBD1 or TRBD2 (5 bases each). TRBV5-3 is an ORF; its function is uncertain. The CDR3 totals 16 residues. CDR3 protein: CTSSRDGTANTGELFF. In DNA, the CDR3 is TGTACCAGCAGCAGGGACGGGACGGCGAACACCGGGGAGCTGTTTTTT.

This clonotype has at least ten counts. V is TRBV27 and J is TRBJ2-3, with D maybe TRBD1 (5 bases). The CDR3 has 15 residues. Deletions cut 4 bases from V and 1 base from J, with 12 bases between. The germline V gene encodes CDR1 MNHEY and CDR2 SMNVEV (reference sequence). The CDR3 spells CASSSSRVGTDTQYF. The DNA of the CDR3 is TGTGCCAGCAGTTCATCCAGGGTTGGCACAGATACGCAGTATTTT.

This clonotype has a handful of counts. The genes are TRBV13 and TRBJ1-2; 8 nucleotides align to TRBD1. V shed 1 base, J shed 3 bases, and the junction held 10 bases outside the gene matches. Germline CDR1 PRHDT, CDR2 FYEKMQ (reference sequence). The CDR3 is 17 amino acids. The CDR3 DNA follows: TGTGCCAGCAGCTTAGCCAGTCTCCCGGGACAGGACTATGGCTACACCTTC. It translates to CASSLASLPGQDYGYTF. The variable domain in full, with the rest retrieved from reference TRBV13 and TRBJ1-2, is AAGVIQSPRHLIKEKRETATLKCYPIPRHDTVYWYQQGPGQDPQFLISFYEKMQSDKGSIPDRFSAQQFSDYHSELNMSSLELGDSALYFCASSLASLPGQDYGYTFGSGTRLTVV.

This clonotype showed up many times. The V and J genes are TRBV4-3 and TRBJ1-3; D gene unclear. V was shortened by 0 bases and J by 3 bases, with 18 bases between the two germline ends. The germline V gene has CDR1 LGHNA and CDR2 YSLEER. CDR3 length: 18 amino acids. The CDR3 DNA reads TGCGCCAGCAGCCAAGACTCGCGGGTGGGAGTCGTTGGAAACACCATATATTTT. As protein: CASSQDSRVGVVGNTIYF.

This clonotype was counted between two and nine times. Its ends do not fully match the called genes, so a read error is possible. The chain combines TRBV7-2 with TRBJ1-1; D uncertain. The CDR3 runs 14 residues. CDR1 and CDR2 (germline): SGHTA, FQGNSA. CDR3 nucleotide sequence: TGTGCCAGCAGCTTAGCGCCCGGGAACACTGAAGCTTCCTTT. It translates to CASSLAPGNTEASF.

CDR3 in amino acids: CASSWGEGPGELFF. CDR3 bases: TGTGCCAGCAGTTGGGGGGAGGGGCCCGGGGAGCTGTTTTTT. The chain recombines TRBV6-5 with TRBJ2-2; 7 bases match TRBD2. Unmatched junction bases numbered 5, after V lost 4 bases and J lost 6 bases. Germline V gives CDR1 MNHEY, CDR2 SVGAGI. This CDR3 has 14 amino acids.

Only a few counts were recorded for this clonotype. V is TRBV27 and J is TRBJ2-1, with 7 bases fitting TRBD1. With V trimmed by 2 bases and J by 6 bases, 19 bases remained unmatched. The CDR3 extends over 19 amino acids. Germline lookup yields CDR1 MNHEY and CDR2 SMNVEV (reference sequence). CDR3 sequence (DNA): TGTGCCAGCAGTTTAGTGGGGCTACAGGGGAGCGCTCCTACCAATGAGCAGTTCTTC. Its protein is CASSLVGLQGSAPTNEQFF.

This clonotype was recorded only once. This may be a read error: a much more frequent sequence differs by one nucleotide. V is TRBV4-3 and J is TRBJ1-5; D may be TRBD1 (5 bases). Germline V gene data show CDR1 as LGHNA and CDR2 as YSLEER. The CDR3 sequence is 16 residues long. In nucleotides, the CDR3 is TGCGCCAGCTGCCAAGATCGAGGGGAAGCCAATCAGCCCCAGCATTTT. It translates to CASCQDRGEANQPQHF.

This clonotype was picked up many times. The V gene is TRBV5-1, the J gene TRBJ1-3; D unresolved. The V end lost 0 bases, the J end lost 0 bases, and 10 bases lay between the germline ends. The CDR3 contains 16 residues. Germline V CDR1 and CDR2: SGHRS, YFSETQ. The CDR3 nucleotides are TGCGCCAGCAGCTTGGGAGTCCTTGGCTCTGGAAACACCATATATTTT. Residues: CASSLGVLGSGNTIYF.

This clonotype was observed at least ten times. CDR3 bases: TGTGCCAGCAGCGTAGGAGGGACAGATAATGAAAAACTGTTTTTT. Protein: CASSVGGTDNEKLFF. The rearrangement joins TRBV9 to TRBJ1-4; 7 nucleotides align to TRBD1. Trimming removed 0 bases from V and 4 bases from J; junction bases left unmatched: 3. This CDR3 is 15 amino acids long. Germline V gene lookup returns CDR1 SGDLS and CDR2 YYNGEE.

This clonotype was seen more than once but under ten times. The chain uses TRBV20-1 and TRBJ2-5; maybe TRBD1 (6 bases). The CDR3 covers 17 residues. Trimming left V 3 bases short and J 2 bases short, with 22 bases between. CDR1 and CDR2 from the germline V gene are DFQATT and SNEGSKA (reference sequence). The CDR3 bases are TGCAGTGCTAGTCCGGGGATTGGGCAGGACAGTCAAGAGACCCAGTACTTC. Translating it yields CSASPGIGQDSQETQYF.

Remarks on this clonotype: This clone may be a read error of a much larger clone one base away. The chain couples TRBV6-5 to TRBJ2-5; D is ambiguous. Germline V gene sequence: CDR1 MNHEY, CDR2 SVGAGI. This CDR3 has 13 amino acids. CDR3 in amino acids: CVSSYRPSETQYF. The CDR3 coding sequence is TGTGTCAGCAGTTACCGACCGTCAGAGACCCAGTACTTC.

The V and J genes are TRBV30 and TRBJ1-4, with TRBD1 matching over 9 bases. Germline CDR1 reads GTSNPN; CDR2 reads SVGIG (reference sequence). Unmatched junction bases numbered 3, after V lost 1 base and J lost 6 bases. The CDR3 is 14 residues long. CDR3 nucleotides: TGTGCCTGGAGTGGGGGGACAGGGTATGAAAAACTGTTTTTT. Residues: CAWSGGTGYEKLFF.